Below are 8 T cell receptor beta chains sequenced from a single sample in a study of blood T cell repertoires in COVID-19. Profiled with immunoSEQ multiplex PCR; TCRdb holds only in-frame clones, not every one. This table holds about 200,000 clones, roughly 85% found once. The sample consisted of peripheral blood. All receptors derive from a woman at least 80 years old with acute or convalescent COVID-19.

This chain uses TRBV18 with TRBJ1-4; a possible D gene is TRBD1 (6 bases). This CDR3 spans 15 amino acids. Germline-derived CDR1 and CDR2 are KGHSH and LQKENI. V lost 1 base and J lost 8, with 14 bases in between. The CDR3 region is CASSPRTGFGEKLFF. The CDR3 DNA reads TGTGCCAGCTCACCACGCACAGGGTTCGGCGAAAAACTGTTTTTT.

The CDR3 region has the DNA TGTGCCAGCAGTTACTCCAGACAGTACAATCAGCCCCAGCATTTT. It specifies CASSYSRQYNQPQHF. The chain recombines TRBV6-5 with TRBJ1-5, with D possibly TRBD1 on 5 matching bases. V gave up 0 bases and J gave up 3 bases, with 9 bases separating them. The length of the CDR3 is 15 residues. CDR1 is MNHEY and CDR2 is SVGAGI in the germline V gene.

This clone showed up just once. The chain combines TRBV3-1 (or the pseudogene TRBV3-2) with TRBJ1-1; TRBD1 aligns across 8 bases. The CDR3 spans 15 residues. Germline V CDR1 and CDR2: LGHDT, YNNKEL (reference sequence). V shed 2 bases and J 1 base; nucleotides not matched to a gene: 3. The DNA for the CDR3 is TGTGCCAGCAGCCAAATACAGGGGGGGAACACTGAAGCTTTCTTT. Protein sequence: CASSQIQGGNTEAFF.

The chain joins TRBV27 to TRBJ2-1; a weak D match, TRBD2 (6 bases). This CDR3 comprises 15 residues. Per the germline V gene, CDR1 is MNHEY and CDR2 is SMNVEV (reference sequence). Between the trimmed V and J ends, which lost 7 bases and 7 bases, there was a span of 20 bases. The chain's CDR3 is CASKRETRFRNEQFF. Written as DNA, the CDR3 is TGTGCCAGCAAACGGGAGACCAGGTTTCGGAATGAGCAGTTCTTC.

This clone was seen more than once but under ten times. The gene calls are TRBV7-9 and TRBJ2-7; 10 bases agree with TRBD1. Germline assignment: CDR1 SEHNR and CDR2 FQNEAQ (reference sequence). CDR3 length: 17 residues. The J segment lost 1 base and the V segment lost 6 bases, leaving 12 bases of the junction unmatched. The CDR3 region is CASRPKQGQGDSYEQYF. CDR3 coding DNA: TGTGCCAGCAGACCGAAACAAGGACAGGGGGATTCCTACGAGCAGTACTTC.

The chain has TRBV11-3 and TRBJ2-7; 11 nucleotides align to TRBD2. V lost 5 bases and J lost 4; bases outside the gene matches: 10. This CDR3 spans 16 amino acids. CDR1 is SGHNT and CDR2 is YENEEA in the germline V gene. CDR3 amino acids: CASSTPGLAVSYEQYF. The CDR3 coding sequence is TGTGCCAGCAGCACTCCGGGACTAGCGGTCTCTTACGAGCAGTACTTC.

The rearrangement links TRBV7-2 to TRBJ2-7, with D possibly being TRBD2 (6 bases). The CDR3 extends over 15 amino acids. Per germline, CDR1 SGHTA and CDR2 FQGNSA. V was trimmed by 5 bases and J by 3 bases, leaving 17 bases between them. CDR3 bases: TGTGCCAGCAGCCCAGTGGACGGGAGAGTCTACGAGCAGTACTTC. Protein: CASSPVDGRVYEQYF. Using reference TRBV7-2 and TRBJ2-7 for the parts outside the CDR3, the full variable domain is GAGVSQSPSNKVTEKGKDVELRCDPISGHTALYWYRQSLGQGLEFLIYFQGNSAPDKSGLPSDRFSAERTGGSVSTLTIQRTQQEDSAVYLCASSPVDGRVYEQYFGPGTRLTVT.

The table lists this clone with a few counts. CDR3 protein: CASSLSGRAFNNEQFF. CDR3 DNA sequence: TGTGCCAGCAGCTTGAGCGGGAGGGCATTTAACAATGAGCAGTTCTTC. The rearrangement joins TRBV5-4 to TRBJ2-1; 10 bases fit TRBD2. The CDR3 runs to 16 residues. Germline values: CDR1 SGHNT, CDR2 YYREEE (reference sequence). J lost 5 bases, V lost 1 base, and 6 bases had no gene match.